One sample yielded the 2 T cell receptor beta chains listed below, sequenced in a study of shared clonotypes between healthy human individuals. The data were produced by immunoSEQ multiplex PCR, yet TCRdb's version contains in-frame clones alone and is incomplete. This table has some 680,000 clones, 55% to 85% appearing once. Sequenced: memory CD4+ T cells sorted from blood. Regarding subset: CD45RA-negative fraction. These receptors all stem from a woman aged 30 to 39 in good health.

The chain employs TRBV7-9 and TRBJ1-4; the D is unclear. V lost 2 bases and J lost 4, with 8 bases in between. This CDR3 comprises 14 residues. Germline assignment: CDR1 SEHNR and CDR2 FQNEAQ (reference sequence). The CDR3 loop reads CASSLSPVNEKLFF. CDR3 in DNA: TGTGCCAGCAGCTTATCCCCAGTTAATGAAAAACTGTTTTTT.

In this sample, this clone turned up a few times. The V gene is TRBV6-6, the J gene TRBJ2-7, with 9 bases identical to TRBD1. The V gene end was trimmed by 6 bases and the J gene end by 7 bases; junction bases not matched to a gene: 7. The CDR3 consists of 13 residues. Germline V CDR1 and CDR2: MNHNY, SVGAGI (reference sequence). The CDR3 protein is CASRDRGAGEQYF. The CDR3 DNA follows: TGTGCCAGCAGGGACAGGGGAGCGGGAGAGCAGTACTTC.